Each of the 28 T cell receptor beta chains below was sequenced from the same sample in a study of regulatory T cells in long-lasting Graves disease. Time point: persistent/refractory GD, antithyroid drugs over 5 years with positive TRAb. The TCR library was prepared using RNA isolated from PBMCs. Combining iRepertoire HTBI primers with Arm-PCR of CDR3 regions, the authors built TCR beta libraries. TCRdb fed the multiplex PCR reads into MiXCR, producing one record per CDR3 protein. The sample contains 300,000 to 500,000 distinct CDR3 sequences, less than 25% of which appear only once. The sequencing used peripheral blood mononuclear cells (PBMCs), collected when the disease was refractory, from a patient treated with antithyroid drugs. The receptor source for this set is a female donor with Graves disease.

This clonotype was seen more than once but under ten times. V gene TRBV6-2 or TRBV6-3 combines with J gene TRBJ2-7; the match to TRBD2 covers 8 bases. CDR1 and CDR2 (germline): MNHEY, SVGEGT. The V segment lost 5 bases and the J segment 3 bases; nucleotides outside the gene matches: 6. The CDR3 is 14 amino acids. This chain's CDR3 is CASSPVLAGYEQYF. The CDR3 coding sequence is TGTGCCAGCAGTCCCGTGCTAGCGGGCTACGAGCAGTACTTC.

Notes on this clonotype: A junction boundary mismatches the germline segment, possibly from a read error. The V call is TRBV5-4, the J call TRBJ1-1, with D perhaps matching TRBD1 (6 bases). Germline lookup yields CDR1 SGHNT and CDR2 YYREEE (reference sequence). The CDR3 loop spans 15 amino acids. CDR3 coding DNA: TGCGCCAGCAGCCAAGAAGGGGGGGCCTTCACTGAAGCTTTCTTT. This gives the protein CASSQEGGAFTEAFF.

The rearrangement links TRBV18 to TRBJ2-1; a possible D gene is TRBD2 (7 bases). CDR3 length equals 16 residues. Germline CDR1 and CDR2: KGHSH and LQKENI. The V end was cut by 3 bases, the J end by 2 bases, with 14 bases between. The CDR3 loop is CASSPSGGGAYNEQFF. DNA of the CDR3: TGTGCCAGCTCACCCTCTGGAGGGGGGGCCTACAATGAGCAGTTCTTC.

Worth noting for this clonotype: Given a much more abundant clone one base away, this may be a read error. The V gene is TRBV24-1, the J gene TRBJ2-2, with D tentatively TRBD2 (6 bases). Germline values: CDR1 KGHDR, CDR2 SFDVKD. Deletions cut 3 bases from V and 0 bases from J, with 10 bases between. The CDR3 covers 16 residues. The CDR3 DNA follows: TGTGCCACCAGTGATCTCGGGGGAACGAACACCGGGGAGCTGTTTTTT. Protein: CATSDLGGTNTGELFF.

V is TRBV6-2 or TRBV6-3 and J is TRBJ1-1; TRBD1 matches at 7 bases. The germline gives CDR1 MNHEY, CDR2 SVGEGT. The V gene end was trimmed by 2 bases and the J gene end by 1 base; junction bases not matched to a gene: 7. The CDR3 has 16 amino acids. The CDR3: CASSYRGQRKNTEAFF. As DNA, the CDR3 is TGTGCCAGCAGTTACCGGGGACAGAGAAAGAACACTGAAGCTTTCTTT.

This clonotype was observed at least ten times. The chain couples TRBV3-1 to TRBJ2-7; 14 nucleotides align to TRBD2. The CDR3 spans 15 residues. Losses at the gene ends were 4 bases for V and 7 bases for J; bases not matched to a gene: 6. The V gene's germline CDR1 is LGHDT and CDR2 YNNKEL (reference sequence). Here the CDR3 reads CASSPVGLAGAEQYF. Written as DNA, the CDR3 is TGTGCCAGCAGCCCCGTGGGACTAGCGGGAGCTGAGCAGTACTTC.

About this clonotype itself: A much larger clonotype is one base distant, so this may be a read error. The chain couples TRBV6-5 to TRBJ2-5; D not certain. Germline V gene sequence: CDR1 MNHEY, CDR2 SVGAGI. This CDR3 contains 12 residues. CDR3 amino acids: CASNYPQETQYF. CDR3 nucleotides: TGTGCCAGCAATTACCCCCAAGAGACCCAGTACTTC.

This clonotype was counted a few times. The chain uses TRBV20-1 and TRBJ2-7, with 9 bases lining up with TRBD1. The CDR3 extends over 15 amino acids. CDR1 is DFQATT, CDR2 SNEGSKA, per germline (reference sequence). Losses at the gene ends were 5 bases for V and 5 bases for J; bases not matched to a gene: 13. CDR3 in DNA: TGCAGTGCTCCGGACAGGGGAGGAACGGGACACGAGCAGTACTTC. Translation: CSAPDRGGTGHEQYF.

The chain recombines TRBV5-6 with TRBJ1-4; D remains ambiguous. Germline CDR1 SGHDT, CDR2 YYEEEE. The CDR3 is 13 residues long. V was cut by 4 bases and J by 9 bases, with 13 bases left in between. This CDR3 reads CASSPTPGQKLFF. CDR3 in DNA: TGTGCCAGCAGCCCAACTCCCGGGCAAAAACTGTTTTTT.

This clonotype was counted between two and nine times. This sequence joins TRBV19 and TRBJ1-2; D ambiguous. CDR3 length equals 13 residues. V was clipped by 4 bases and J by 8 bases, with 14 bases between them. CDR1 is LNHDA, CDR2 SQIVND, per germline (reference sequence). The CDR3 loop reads CASSNLALSGYTF. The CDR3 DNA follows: TGTGCCAGTAGTAATCTGGCATTGAGCGGCTACACCTTC.

The CDR3 region is CASSQVRGNSPLHF. The CDR3 nucleotides are TGTGCCAGCAGCCAGGTCAGGGGTAATTCACCCCTCCACTTT. The V and J genes are TRBV14 and TRBJ1-6; D may be TRBD1 (6 bases). The CDR3 has 14 amino acids. In germline, CDR1 is SGHDN, CDR2 FVKESK. Between the trimmed V and J ends, which lost 3 bases and 6 bases, there was a span of 9 bases.

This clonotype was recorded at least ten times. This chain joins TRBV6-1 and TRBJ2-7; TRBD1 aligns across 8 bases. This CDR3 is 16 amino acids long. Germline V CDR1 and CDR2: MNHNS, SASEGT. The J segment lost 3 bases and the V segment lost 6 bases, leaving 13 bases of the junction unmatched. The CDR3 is CASSPTRGPGNYEQYF. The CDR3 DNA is TGTGCCAGCAGCCCAACCAGGGGGCCGGGGAACTACGAGCAGTACTTC.

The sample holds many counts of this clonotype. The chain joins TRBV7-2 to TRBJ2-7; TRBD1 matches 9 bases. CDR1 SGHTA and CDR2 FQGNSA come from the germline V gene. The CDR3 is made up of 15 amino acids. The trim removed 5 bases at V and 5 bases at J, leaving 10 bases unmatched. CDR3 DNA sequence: TGTGCCAGCAGCATAATGGGACAGGGAAACAACGAGCAGTACTTC. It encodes CASSIMGQGNNEQYF.

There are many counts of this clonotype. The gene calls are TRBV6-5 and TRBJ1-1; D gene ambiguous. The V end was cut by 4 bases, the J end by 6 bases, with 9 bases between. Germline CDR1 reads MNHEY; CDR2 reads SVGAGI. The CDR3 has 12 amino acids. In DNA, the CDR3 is TGTGCCAGCAGTTCCCAGAGATCTGAAGCTTTCTTT. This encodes CASSSQRSEAFF.

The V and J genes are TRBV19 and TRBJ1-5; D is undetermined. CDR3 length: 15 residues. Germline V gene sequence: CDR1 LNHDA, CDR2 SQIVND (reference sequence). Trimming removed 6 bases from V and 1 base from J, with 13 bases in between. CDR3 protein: CASRIQPLSNQPQHF. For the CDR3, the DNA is TGTGCCAGTAGGATCCAACCATTAAGCAATCAGCCCCAGCATTTT.

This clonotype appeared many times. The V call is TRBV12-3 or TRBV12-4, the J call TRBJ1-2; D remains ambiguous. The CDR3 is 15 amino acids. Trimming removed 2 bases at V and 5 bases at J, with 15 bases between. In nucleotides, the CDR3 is TGTGCCAGCAGTTTACAAATGGGGTCGGCTTATGGCTACACCTTC. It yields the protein CASSLQMGSAYGYTF.

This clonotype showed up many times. For the CDR3, the DNA is TGTGCCAGCAGCAGGACTAGCATGTTCGAGCAGTACTTC. It codes for CASSRTSMFEQYF. This chain uses TRBV27 with TRBJ2-7; 8 nucleotides match TRBD2. V lost 6 bases, J lost 6 bases, and 7 bases stayed unmatched. CDR3 size: 13 residues. The germline V gene encodes CDR1 MNHEY and CDR2 SMNVEV (reference sequence).

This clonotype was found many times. The CDR3 nucleotides are TGTGCCAGCAGTGCGCAGGACATGGGGTTTTATTCACCCCTCCACTTT. Translation: CASSAQDMGFYSPLHF. The gene calls are TRBV2 and TRBJ1-6; maybe TRBD1 (5 bases). This CDR3 comprises 16 residues. Germline lookup yields CDR1 SNHLY and CDR2 FYNNEI. V was shortened by 4 bases and J by 8 bases, with 18 bases between the two germline ends.

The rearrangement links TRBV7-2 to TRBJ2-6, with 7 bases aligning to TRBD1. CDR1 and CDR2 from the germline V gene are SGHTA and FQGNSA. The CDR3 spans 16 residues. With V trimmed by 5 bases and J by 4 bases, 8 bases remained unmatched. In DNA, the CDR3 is TGTGCCAGCAGCGTGGGGACAGTGAAAGGGGCCAACGTCCTGACTTTC. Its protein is CASSVGTVKGANVLTF.

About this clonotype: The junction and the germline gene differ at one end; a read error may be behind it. CDR3 sequence reads: CAASIPGGYVEQYF. The CDR3 region has the DNA TGTGCCGCCAGCATCCCCGGGGGCTACGTGGAGCAGTACTTC. The chain is built from TRBV15 and TRBJ2-7; D might be TRBD1 or TRBD2, each matching 6 bases. The germline V gene encodes CDR1 LNHNV and CDR2 YYDKDF (reference sequence). The CDR3 loop spans 14 amino acids.

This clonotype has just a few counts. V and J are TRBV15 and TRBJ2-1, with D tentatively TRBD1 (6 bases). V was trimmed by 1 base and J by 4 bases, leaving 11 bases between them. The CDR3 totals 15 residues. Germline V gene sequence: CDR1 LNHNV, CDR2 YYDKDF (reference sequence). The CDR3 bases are TGTGCCACCAGCAGAGGTGACAGGTATTACAATGAGCAGTTCTTC. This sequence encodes CATSRGDRYYNEQFF.

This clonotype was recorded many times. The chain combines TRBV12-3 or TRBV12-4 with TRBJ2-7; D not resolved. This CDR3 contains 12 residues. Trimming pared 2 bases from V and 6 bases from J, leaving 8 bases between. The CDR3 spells CASSLTLVEQYF. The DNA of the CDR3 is TGTGCCAGCAGTTTAACCCTCGTCGAGCAGTACTTC.

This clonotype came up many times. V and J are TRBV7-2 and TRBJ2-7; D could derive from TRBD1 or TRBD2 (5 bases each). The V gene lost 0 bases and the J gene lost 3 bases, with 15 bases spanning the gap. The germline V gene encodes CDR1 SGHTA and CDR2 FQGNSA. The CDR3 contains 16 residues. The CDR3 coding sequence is TGTGCCAGCAGCTTAGCTGGGACCCAAAGAAGCTACGAGCAGTACTTC. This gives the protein CASSLAGTQRSYEQYF. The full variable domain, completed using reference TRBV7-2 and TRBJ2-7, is GAGVSQSPSNKVTEKGKDVELRCDPISGHTALYWYRQSLGQGLEFLIYFQGNSAPDKSGLPSDRFSAERTGGSVSTLTIQRTQQEDSAVYLCASSLAGTQRSYEQYFGPGTRLTVT.

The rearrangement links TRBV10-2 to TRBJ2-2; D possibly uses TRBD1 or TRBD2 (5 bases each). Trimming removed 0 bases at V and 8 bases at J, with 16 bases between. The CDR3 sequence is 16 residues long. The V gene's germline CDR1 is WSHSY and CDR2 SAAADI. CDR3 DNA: TGCGCCAGCAGTGAGTCGGGGACCGTGAGTTTTGGGGAGCTGTTTTTT. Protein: CASSESGTVSFGELFF.

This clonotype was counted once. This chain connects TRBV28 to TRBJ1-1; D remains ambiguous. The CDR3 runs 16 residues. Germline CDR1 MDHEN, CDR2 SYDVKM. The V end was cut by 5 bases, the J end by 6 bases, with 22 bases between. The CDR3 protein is CASSIPARQPPPEAFF. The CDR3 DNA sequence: TGTGCCAGCAGTATCCCCGCACGGCAACCACCGCCTGAAGCTTTCTTT.

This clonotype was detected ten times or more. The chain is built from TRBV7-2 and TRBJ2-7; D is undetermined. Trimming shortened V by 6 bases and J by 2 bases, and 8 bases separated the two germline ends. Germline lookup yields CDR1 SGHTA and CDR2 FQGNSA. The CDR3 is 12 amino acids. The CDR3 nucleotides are TGTGCCAGCAGTTTGGTCACCTACGAGCAGTACTTC. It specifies CASSLVTYEQYF.

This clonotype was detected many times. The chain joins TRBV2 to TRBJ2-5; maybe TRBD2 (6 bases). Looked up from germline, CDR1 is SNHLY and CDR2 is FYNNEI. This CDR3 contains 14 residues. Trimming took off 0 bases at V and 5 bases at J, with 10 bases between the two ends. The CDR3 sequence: CASSEAPGGETQYF. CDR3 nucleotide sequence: TGTGCCAGCAGTGAAGCGCCTGGGGGGGAGACCCAGTACTTC. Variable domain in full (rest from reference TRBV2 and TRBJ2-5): EPEVTQTPSHQVTQMGQEVILRCVPISNHLYFYWYRQILGQKVEFLVSFYNNEISEKSEIFDDQFSVERPDGSNFTLKIRSTKLEDSAMYFCASSEAPGGETQYFGPGTRLLVL.

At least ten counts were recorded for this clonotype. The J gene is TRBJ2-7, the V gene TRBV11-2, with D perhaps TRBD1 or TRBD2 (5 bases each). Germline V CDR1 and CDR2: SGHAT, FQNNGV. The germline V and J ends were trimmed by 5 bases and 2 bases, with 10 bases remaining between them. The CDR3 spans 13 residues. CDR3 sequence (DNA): TGTGCCAGCAGCCCCTGGGGACCCTACGAGCAGTACTTC. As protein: CASSPWGPYEQYF.